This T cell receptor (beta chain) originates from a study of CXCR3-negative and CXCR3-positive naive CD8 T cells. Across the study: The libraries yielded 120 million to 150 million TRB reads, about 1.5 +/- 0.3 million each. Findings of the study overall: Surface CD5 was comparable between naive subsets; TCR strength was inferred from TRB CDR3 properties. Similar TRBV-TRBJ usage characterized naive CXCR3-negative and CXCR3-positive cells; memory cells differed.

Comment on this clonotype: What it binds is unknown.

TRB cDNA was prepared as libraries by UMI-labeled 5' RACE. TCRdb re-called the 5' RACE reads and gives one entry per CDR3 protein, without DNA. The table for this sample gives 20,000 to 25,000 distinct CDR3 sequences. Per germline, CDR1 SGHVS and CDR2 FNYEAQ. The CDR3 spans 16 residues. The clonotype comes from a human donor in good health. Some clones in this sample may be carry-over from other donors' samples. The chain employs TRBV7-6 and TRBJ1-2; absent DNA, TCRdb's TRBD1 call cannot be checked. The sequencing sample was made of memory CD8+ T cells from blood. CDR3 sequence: CASSLAPTEPNYGYTF.